These 16 T cell receptor beta chains came from one sample sequenced in a study of blood T cell repertoires in COVID-19. TCRdb keeps only in-frame clones here, not all; method: immunoSEQ multiplex PCR. The data contain approximately 300,000 clones, approximately 92% of them singletons. The specimen sequenced was PBMCs or T cells enriched from blood (not recorded which). The receptors derive from a woman younger than 45 who had recovered from COVID-19.

The genes are TRBV7-9 and TRBJ2-3; D not certain. V was trimmed by 5 bases and J by 3 bases, leaving 15 bases between them. In germline, CDR1 is SEHNR, CDR2 FQNEAQ (reference sequence). The CDR3 is made up of 15 amino acids. CDR3 coding DNA: TGTGCCAGCAGCCCCCCGAGGTTTAGGACAGATACGCAGTATTTT. It is translated as CASSPPRFRTDTQYF.

This rearrangement joins TRBV5-1 to TRBJ2-7; maybe TRBD1 (7 bases). Trimming stripped 4 bases from V and 9 bases from J, with 23 bases between. The germline V gene has CDR1 SGHRS and CDR2 YFSETQ. The CDR3 totals 15 residues. CDR3 DNA sequence: TGCGCCAGCAGCGCACAACAGGGGCGGACTACGAGGCAGTACTTC. It yields the protein CASSAQQGRTTRQYF.

The chain links TRBV11-2 to TRBJ2-1, with 12 bases that match TRBD2. The CDR3 extends over 15 amino acids. The trim removed 5 bases at V and 12 bases at J, leaving 11 bases unmatched. The germline gives CDR1 SGHAT, CDR2 FQNNGV. CDR3 bases: TGTGCCAGCAGCGCTACGACTAGCGGGAGCCCTGGGCAGTTCTTC. It codes for CASSATTSGSPGQFF.

The gene calls are TRBV9 and TRBJ2-7, with TRBD2 identical over 8 bases. Germline assignment: CDR1 SGDLS and CDR2 YYNGEE. The ends lost 1 base at V and 0 bases at J; junction bases unmatched: 3. The CDR3 totals 15 residues. The CDR3 nucleotides read TGTGCCAGCAGCGTATCGAGCGGGAGCTCCTACGAGCAGTACTTC. Protein: CASSVSSGSSYEQYF.

This chain links TRBV3-1 (or the pseudogene TRBV3-2) with TRBJ1-6, with 8 positions matching TRBD1. Germline assignment: CDR1 LGHDT and CDR2 YNNKEL (reference sequence). This CDR3 has 14 amino acids. V lost 1 base, J lost 14 bases, and 7 bases stayed unmatched. The CDR3 sequence is CASSQGQGAGALHF. CDR3 sequence (DNA): TGTGCCAGCAGCCAAGGCCAGGGGGCCGGAGCCCTCCACTTT.

This clone came up once. The V and J genes are TRBV6-6 and TRBJ2-1, with 11 bases aligning to TRBD2. J was trimmed by 8 bases and V by 4 bases; bases with no gene match: 7. This CDR3 contains 15 residues. CDR1 MNHNY and CDR2 SVGAGI come from the germline V gene (reference sequence). The CDR3 nucleotides read TGTGCCAGCAGTTTTCTAGCGGGGGGCGGACATGAGCAGTTCTTC. The encoded protein is CASSFLAGGGHEQFF.

The chain is built from TRBV11-3 and TRBJ2-2; weak D call: TRBD2 (5 bases). This CDR3 has 12 amino acids. Trimming removed 7 bases from V and 6 bases from J, with 9 bases in between. CDR1 is SGHNT, CDR2 YENEEA, per germline. The CDR3 protein is CASISGSGELFF. The CDR3 bases are TGTGCCAGCATCTCGGGGTCCGGGGAGCTGTTTTTT.

J is TRBJ2-3 and V is TRBV5-8; TRBD2 might be the D (5 bases). Germline CDR1 reads SGHTS; CDR2 reads YDEGEE. The V end lost 3 bases, the J end lost 0 bases, and 14 bases lay between the germline ends. The length of the CDR3 is 16 residues. Here the CDR3 reads CASSSGYGESTDTQYF. DNA for the CDR3: TGTGCCAGCAGCTCTGGGTATGGGGAGAGCACAGATACGCAGTATTTT.

This chain links TRBV6-2 or TRBV6-3 with TRBJ2-7; TRBD2 is a possible D gene (5 bases). The CDR3 runs 14 residues. V was clipped by 5 bases and J by 0 bases, with 11 bases between them. Germline loops: CDR1 MNHEY, CDR2 SVGEGT. CDR3 sequence reads: CASSPIGGSYEQYF. The CDR3 nucleotides are TGTGCCAGCAGTCCCATAGGAGGCTCCTACGAGCAGTACTTC.

The V and J genes are TRBV11-3 and TRBJ2-7; 11 bases align to TRBD1. This CDR3 is built from 14 residues. Germline trimming cut 5 bases from V and 3 bases from J; bases unmatched to any gene: 3. Germline V gene lookup returns CDR1 SGHNT and CDR2 YENEEA. The CDR3 bases are TGTGCCAGCAGCAAGGGACAGGGGGGCTACGAGCAGTACTTC. As protein: CASSKGQGGYEQYF. The full variable domain, with the rest looked up from reference TRBV11-3 and TRBJ2-7, is EAGVVQSPRYKIIEKKQPVAFWCNPISGHNTLYWYLQNLGQGPELLIRYENEEAVDDSQLPKDRFSAERLKGVDSTLKIQPAELGDSAVYLCASSKGQGGYEQYFGPGTRLTVT.

V gene TRBV7-2 combines with J gene TRBJ1-1, with a possible D match to TRBD1 (5 bases). Germline loops: CDR1 SGHTA, CDR2 FQGNSA. CDR3 length: 14 residues. V was shortened by 3 bases and J by 1 base, with 9 bases between the two germline ends. CDR3 nucleotide sequence: TGTGCCAGCAGCTTCAGACAGACGAACACTGAAGCTTTCTTT. Translated: CASSFRQTNTEAFF.

The V and J genes are TRBV28 and TRBJ2-5; TRBD2 agrees at 10 bases. This CDR3 has 15 amino acids. Germline assignment: CDR1 MDHEN and CDR2 SYDVKM. The V gene end was trimmed by 3 bases and the J gene end by 5 bases; junction bases not matched to a gene: 6. CDR3: CASSLSGRALETQYF. CDR3 in DNA: TGTGCCAGCAGTTTGAGCGGGAGGGCGTTGGAGACCCAGTACTTC.

The chain employs TRBV18 and TRBJ2-4; the match to TRBD1 covers 7 bases. Trimming removed 0 bases from V and 5 bases from J; junction bases left unmatched: 4. The length of the CDR3 is 15 residues. Germline assignment: CDR1 KGHSH and CDR2 LQKENI. CDR3 in amino acids: CASSPPAGTENIQYF. The DNA of the CDR3 is TGTGCCAGCTCACCACCAGCCGGGACAGAAAACATTCAGTACTTC.

The rearrangement joins TRBV5-1 to TRBJ1-6; 7 bases align to TRBD1. The CDR3 is 14 residues long. V lost 2 bases, J lost 10 bases, and 6 bases stayed unmatched. Germline V gene data show CDR1 as SGHRS and CDR2 as YFSETQ. CDR3 protein: CASSLGQETSPLHF. The CDR3 region has the DNA TGCGCCAGCAGCTTAGGACAGGAGACATCACCCCTCCACTTT. The complete variable domain, with remaining parts taken from reference TRBV5-1 and TRBJ1-6, reads KAGVTQTPRYLIKTRGQQVTLSCSPISGHRSVSWYQQTPGQGLQFLFEYFSETQRNKGNFPGRFSGRQFSNSRSEMNVSTLELGDSALYLCASSLGQETSPLHFGNGTRLTVT.

The chain joins TRBV7-6 to TRBJ1-2; 7 positions agree with TRBD1. Trimming took 5 bases from V and 3 from J; bases not matched to a gene: 3. Germline CDR1 SGHVS, CDR2 FNYEAQ. The CDR3 totals 13 residues. As DNA, the CDR3 is TGTGCCAGCAGCCCCGGGACAGACTATGGCTACACCTTC. Protein: CASSPGTDYGYTF. Looking up the rest from reference TRBV7-6 and TRBJ1-2 gives the full variable domain: GAGVSQSPRYKVTKRGQDVALRCDPISGHVSLYWYRQALGQGPEFLTYFNYEAQQDKSGLPNDRFSAERPEGSISTLTIQRTEQRDSAMYRCASSPGTDYGYTFGSGTRLTVV.

The chain carries TRBV10-3 and TRBJ2-2; 7 positions agree with TRBD1. The V segment lost 11 bases and the J segment 7 bases; nucleotides outside the gene matches: 10. Germline V lookup: CDR1 ENHRY, CDR2 SYGVKD. CDR3 length: 13 amino acids. The CDR3 DNA is TGTGCCCCCGGGACAGCTTCCAGCGGGGAGCTGTTTTTT. Its protein is CAPGTASSGELFF.